This TCR beta chain was observed in a study of neurological immune-mediated disorders. The yield of each sequencing run was over 170 million TCR-beta sequences from 15-18 subjects. TCRdb analysed the 5' RACE reads with MiXCR anew, one entry per CDR3 protein. The repertoire consists of tens of thousands of distinct CDR3 sequences, with 2% to 2.5% occurring once and the leading ten covering less than 3.5%. In this sample, this clonotype turned up many times. Antigen: not known. General study points: Whereas HTLV-1-associated myelopathy showed the most TCR clonal expansion, multiple sclerosis showed the least, with levels below those of healthy controls. With the multiple sclerosis repertoire cluster, none of the clinical or MRI features showed an association.

Germline loops: CDR1 MDHEN, CDR2 SYDVKM. Losses at the gene ends were 7 bases for V and 4 bases for J; bases not matched to a gene: 1. The CDR3 runs 12 residues. The sequencing input was PBMCs. The TCR sequence derives from a man aged 50-60 years with multiple sclerosis. The rearrangement joins TRBV28 to TRBJ2-1; the match to TRBD1 covers 7 bases. CDR3 bases: TGTGCCAGCAAGGGACAGTACAATGAGCAGTTCTTC. Protein: CASKGQYNEQFF.